This TCR beta chain was captured by sequencing in a study of shared clonotypes between healthy human individuals. Study outcomes and limitations: The naive CD4 repertoires of a few donors were compared, and 5% to 6.5% of clonotypes were shared.

CDR3 size: 15 residues. Trimming removed 0 bases from V and 5 bases from J, with 13 bases in between. Germline V gives CDR1 SGHDN, CDR2 FVKESK. On this clone: Its specificity is not known.

Healthy HIV-negative adults with no recent acute infections or vaccinations were recruited as donors. Sequencing was performed with immunoSEQ multiplex PCR; in TCRdb, only in-frame clones are kept and a portion is missing. This sample has 2 million to 2.5 million clones; over 85% occur once, and the top ten carry 0.13%. This receptor was taken from a young man in good health. Input material: naive CD4+ T cells sorted from blood. The subset denotes: CD45RA+ positively selected. The chain has TRBV14 and TRBJ2-5; TRBD1 might be the D (6 bases). The CDR3 region is CASSQEGGVVETQYF. The CDR3 DNA follows: TGTGCCAGCAGCCAAGAAGGGGGAGTGGTGGAGACCCAGTACTTC.